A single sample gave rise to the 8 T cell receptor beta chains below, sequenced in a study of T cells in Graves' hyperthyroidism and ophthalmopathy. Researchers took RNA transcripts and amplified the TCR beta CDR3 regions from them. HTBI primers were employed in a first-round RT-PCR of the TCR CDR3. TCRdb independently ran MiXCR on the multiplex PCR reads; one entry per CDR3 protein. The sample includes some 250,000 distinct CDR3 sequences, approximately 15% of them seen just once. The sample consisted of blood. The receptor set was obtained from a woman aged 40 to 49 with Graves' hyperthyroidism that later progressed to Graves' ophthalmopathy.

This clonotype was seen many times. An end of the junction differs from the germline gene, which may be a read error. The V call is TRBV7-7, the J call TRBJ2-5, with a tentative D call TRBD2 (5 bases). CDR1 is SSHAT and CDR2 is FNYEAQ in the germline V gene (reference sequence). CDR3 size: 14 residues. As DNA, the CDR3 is TGTGCTAGCAGCTTAGACCCGTCCGGGGTGACCCAGTACTTC. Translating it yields CASSLDPSGVTQYF.

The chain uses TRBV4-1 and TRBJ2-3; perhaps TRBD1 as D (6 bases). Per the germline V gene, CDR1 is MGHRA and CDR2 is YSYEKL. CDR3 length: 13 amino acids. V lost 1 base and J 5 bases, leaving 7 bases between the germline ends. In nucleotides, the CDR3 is TGCGCCAGCAGCCAAGGAGGGGGAGATACGCAGTATTTT. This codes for CASSQGGGDTQYF.

CDR3 sequence reads: CASRYTGVNQPQHF. In nucleotides, the CDR3 is TGTGCCAGCAGGTATACAGGTGTCAATCAGCCCCAGCATTTT. The rearrangement links TRBV2 to TRBJ1-5, with D possibly matching TRBD1 (5 bases). Germline loops: CDR1 SNHLY, CDR2 FYNNEI. CDR3 size: 14 residues. V lost 6 bases and J 3 bases, leaving 12 bases between the germline ends. Based on the CDR3 plus reference TRBV2 and TRBJ1-5, the full variable domain is EPEVTQTPSHQVTQMGQEVILRCVPISNHLYFYWYRQILGQKVEFLVSFYNNEISEKSEIFDDQFSVERPDGSNFTLKIRSTKLEDSAMYFCASRYTGVNQPQHFGDGTRLSIL.

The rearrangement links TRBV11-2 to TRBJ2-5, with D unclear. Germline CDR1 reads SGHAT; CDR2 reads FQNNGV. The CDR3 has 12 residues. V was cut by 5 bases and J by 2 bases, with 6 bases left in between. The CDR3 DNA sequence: TGTGCCAGCAGCCAACAGCAAGAGACCCAGTACTTC. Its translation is CASSQQQETQYF.

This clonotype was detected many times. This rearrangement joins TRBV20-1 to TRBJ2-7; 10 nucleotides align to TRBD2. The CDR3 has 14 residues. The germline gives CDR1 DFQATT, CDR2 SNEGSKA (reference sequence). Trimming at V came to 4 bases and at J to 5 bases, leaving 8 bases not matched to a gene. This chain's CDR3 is CSATPPSGGDEQYF. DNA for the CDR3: TGCAGTGCTACCCCGCCTAGCGGGGGCGACGAGCAGTACTTC.

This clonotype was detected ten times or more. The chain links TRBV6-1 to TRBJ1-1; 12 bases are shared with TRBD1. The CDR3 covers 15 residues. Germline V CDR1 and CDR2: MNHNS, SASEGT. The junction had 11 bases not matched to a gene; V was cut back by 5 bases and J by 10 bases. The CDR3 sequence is CASSPWGGQGAGAFF. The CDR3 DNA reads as TGTGCCAGCAGTCCTTGGGGGGGACAGGGGGCGGGAGCTTTCTTT.

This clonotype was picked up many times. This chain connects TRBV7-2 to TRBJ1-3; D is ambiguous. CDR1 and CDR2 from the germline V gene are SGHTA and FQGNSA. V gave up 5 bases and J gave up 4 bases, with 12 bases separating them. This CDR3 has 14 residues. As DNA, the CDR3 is TGTGCCAGCAGCCCACCGTCTCCGGGAAACACCATATATTTT. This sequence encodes CASSPPSPGNTIYF.

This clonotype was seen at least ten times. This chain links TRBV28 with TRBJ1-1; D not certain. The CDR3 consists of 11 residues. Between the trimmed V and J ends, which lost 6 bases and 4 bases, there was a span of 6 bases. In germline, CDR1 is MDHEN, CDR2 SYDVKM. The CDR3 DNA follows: TGTGCCAGCAGCTTTTTCACTGAAGCTTTCTTT. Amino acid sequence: CASSFFTEAFF.